A selection of T cell receptor beta chains follows, all from one sample in a study of blood T cell repertoires in COVID-19. Method: immunoSEQ multiplex PCR; TCRdb's copy keeps in-frame clones and lacks some. The sample records roughly 280,000 clones, 86% being singletons. The sequenced sample consisted of peripheral blood. The receptors shown here come from a man in his forties or fifties with active or convalescent COVID-19. Each CDR3 is given with its conserved first and last residue. The D gene is left open where the match is weak. Part of the rows lack a size; the others show once, few, many or a class for expanded clones.

V: TRBV7-7
size: -
D: TRBD1
J: TRBJ2-1
DNA: TGTGCTAGCAGCCCGGGGACAGACAATGAGCAGTTCTTC
CDR3: CASSPGTDNEQFF

V: TRBV28
size: -
D: -
J: TRBJ1-5
DNA: TGTGCCAGCAGCTCGGGACTGACCTATAATCAGCCCCAGCATTTT
CDR3: CASSSGLTYNQPQHF

V: TRBV19
size: once
D: -
J: TRBJ1-5
DNA: TGTGCCAGTAGTACCCCCCAGATCGGCGGCAACGTGGCTAATCAGCCCCAGCATTTT
CDR3: CASSTPQIGGNVANQPQHF

V: TRBV10-1
size: few
D: -
J: TRBJ2-7
DNA: TGCGCCAGCAGTGAGTCTTGGGAGAGCTCCTACGAGCAGTACTTC
CDR3: CASSESWESSYEQYF

V: TRBV5-4
size: -
D: TRBD1
J: TRBJ1-2
DNA: TGTGCCAGCACCAAGACAGGGGGAGACTACACCTTC
CDR3: CASTKTGGDYTF

V: TRBV29-1
size: -
D: -
J: TRBJ1-4
DNA: TGCAGCGCAGCAGGGTCTAATGAAAAACTGTTTTTT
CDR3: CSAAGSNEKLFF

V: TRBV28
size: -
D: -
J: TRBJ2-7
DNA: TGTGCCAGCAGCCCACCCCCGGCAGCAGGGACCTACGAGCAGTACTTC
CDR3: CASSPPPAAGTYEQYF

V: TRBV11-2
size: few
D: -
J: TRBJ1-2
DNA: TGTGCCAGCAGCCCAGGAGGAGGGGAGGGCTACACCTTC
CDR3: CASSPGGGEGYTF

V: TRBV2
size: once
D: -
J: TRBJ1-6
DNA: TGTGCCAGCAGTTTTTGGGCTTCAGGGTCACCCCTCCACTTT
CDR3: CASSFWASGSPLHF

V: TRBV24-1
size: -
D: -
J: TRBJ1-5
DNA: TGTGCCACCAGTGATTCGACCGGGAATCAGCCCCAGCATTTT
CDR3: CATSDSTGNQPQHF

V: TRBV2
size: -
D: -
J: TRBJ1-2
DNA: TGTGCCAGCGCCGACGTCAGGTGGGGGGACTATGGCTACACCTTC
CDR3: CASADVRWGDYGYTF

V: TRBV11-3
size: -
D: -
J: TRBJ2-1
DNA: TGTGCCAGCAGCCTCCCGGGACAAGGGGGATATGAGCAGTTCTTC
CDR3: CASSLPGQGGYEQFF

V: TRBV5-1
size: -
D: -
J: TRBJ1-6
DNA: TGCGCCAGCCGGAAGTACAGGCGAGTCCATAATTCACCCCTCCACTTT
CDR3: CASRKYRRVHNSPLHF

V: TRBV29-1
size: -
D: TRBD2
J: TRBJ2-1
DNA: TGCAGCGTTGAAGACGGGAGGTACGGGTACAATGAGCAGTTCTTC
CDR3: CSVEDGRYGYNEQFF

V: TRBV30
size: -
D: TRBD1
J: TRBJ1-2
DNA: TGTGCCTGGAGTGTAAGGGGGCAGGGCGTTGGCTACACCTTC
CDR3: CAWSVRGQGVGYTF

V: TRBV5-1
size: -
D: -
J: TRBJ2-2
DNA: TGCGCCAGCACCACGCCGGGGAGTAGTACCGGGGAGCTGTTTTTT
CDR3: CASTTPGSSTGELFF

V: TRBV27
size: -
D: TRBD1
J: TRBJ1-5
DNA: TGTGCCAGCAGCAGGGACAGGGGCAACCAGCCCCAGCATTTT
CDR3: CASSRDRGNQPQHF

V: TRBV4-1
size: -
D: TRBD2
J: TRBJ2-1
DNA: TGCGCCAGCAGCCACGCTTCCGGGACTAGCGGGCGACACGTTTACAATGAGCAGTTCTTC
CDR3: CASSHASGTSGRHVYNEQFF

V: TRBV9
size: once
D: -
J: TRBJ1-2
DNA: TGTGCCAGCAGCGAAGACCCTGCAGGGCAGAACTATGGCTACACCTTC
CDR3: CASSEDPAGQNYGYTF

V: TRBV9
size: -
D: TRBD1
J: TRBJ2-3
DNA: TGTGCCAGCAACATCGGACAGGCCACAGATACGCAGTATTTT
CDR3: CASNIGQATDTQYF

V: TRBV7-2
size: -
D: TRBD1
J: TRBJ2-5
DNA: TGTGCCAGCAGCTTAATCAGGGGGCAGTACTTC
CDR3: CASSLIRGQYF

V: TRBV6-1
size: -
D: -
J: TRBJ1-6
DNA: TGTGCCAGCAGTGAAGGCGCGTGGCCCCTCCACTTT
CDR3: CASSEGAWPLHF

V: TRBV6-5
size: -
D: TRBD2
J: TRBJ2-1
DNA: TGTGCCAGTAAAGAGACGGGAGGGCCTAATGAGCAGTTCTTC
CDR3: CASKETGGPNEQFF

V: TRBV29-1
size: -
D: TRBD1
J: TRBJ2-1
DNA: TGCAGCGTCTCCGGGACAGCATTCTACAATGAGCAGTTCTTC
CDR3: CSVSGTAFYNEQFF

V: TRBV16
size: -
D: -
J: TRBJ1-3
DNA: TGTGCCAGCAGCCCCGGGGTACGCTCTGGAAACACCATATATTTT
CDR3: CASSPGVRSGNTIYF

V: TRBV6-1
size: -
D: TRBD2
J: TRBJ2-3
DNA: TGTGCCAGCAGTGAAGCGCTGGTGGGACTAGCGGGAGGTGGCACGCAGTATTTT
CDR3: CASSEALVGLAGGGTQYF

V: TRBV30
size: -
D: -
J: TRBJ1-1
DNA: TGTGCCTGGAGAGGGGAGGGCACTGAAGCTTTCTTT
CDR3: CAWRGEGTEAFF

V: TRBV5-1
size: -
D: -
J: TRBJ1-1
DNA: TGCGCCAGCAGCTCCAGTTCCGGGACAACAACTGAAGCTTTCTTT
CDR3: CASSSSSGTTTEAFF

V: TRBV6-1
size: -
D: -
J: TRBJ1-1
DNA: TGTGCCAGCAGTGAATGGGCCTATGGAAACACTGAAGCTTTCTTT
CDR3: CASSEWAYGNTEAFF

V: TRBV4-2
size: -
D: -
J: TRBJ1-6
DNA: TGTGCCAGCAGCCAAGAGGGCCAGGGTATCTCACCCCTCCACTTT
CDR3: CASSQEGQGISPLHF

V: TRBV7-2
size: -
D: -
J: TRBJ1-3
DNA: TGTGCCAGCAGCTTTGGACAGCACTCTGGAAACACCATATATTTT
CDR3: CASSFGQHSGNTIYF

V: TRBV11-2
size: -
D: -
J: TRBJ2-2
DNA: TGTGCCAGCAGCGTAGTACTCGGGGAGCTGTTTTTT
CDR3: CASSVVLGELFF

V: TRBV27
size: -
D: -
J: TRBJ2-2
DNA: TGTGCCAGCAGTTTAAAGCCCAGGGGATCCACCGGGGAGCTGTTTTTT
CDR3: CASSLKPRGSTGELFF

V: TRBV27
size: -
D: TRBD1
J: TRBJ2-7
DNA: TGTGCCAGCAGTCCTAGACAGGGGAGCCACTACGAGCAGTACTTC
CDR3: CASSPRQGSHYEQYF

V: TRBV9
size: -
D: -
J: TRBJ1-3
DNA: TGTGCCAGCAGCCTAACCCCCGCGACAGTAGAAAACACCATATATTTT
CDR3: CASSLTPATVENTIYF

V: TRBV19
size: -
D: -
J: TRBJ1-6
DNA: TGTGCCAGTAGTTCTCATCTTTTGAGTCCCCTCCACTTT
CDR3: CASSSHLLSPLHF

V: TRBV19
size: -
D: -
J: TRBJ2-2
DNA: TGTGCCAGTAGTATAGATGTAGGGGAGCTGTTTTTT
CDR3: CASSIDVGELFF

V: TRBV6-1
size: -
D: TRBD1
J: TRBJ2-7
DNA: TGTGCCAGCAGTGATGGGACAGGGGTCTACGAGCAGTACTTC
CDR3: CASSDGTGVYEQYF

V: TRBV5-1
size: -
D: -
J: TRBJ1-1
DNA: TGCGCCAGCAGCTTGGCAGGGGATATGAACACTGAAGCTTTCTTT
CDR3: CASSLAGDMNTEAFF

V: TRBV5-1
size: -
D: -
J: TRBJ2-3
DNA: TGCGCCAGCAGCCGTTCCACAGATACGCAGTATTTT
CDR3: CASSRSTDTQYF

V: TRBV11-2
size: -
D: TRBD1
J: TRBJ2-7
DNA: TGTGCCAGCAGCTCGTCCGCGGGACAGGGCCACGAGCAGTACTTC
CDR3: CASSSSAGQGHEQYF

V: TRBV10-1
size: -
D: TRBD1
J: TRBJ2-7
DNA: TGCGCCAGCAGTGAGTCGCCTGGAGAAAGGGGGCACTACGAGCAGTACTTC
CDR3: CASSESPGERGHYEQYF

V: TRBV24-1
size: -
D: TRBD1
J: TRBJ1-5
DNA: TGTGCCACCGGGGGACAGGCGGATCAGCCCCAGCATTTT
CDR3: CATGGQADQPQHF

V: TRBV2
size: -
D: -
J: TRBJ1-5
DNA: TGTGCCAGCAGTGTGCAGGCAGACAATCAGCCCCAGCATTTT
CDR3: CASSVQADNQPQHF

V: TRBV12-3/TRBV12-4
size: -
D: -
J: TRBJ1-1
DNA: TGTGCCAGCGGAGGACAGATGAACACTGAAGCTTTCTTT
CDR3: CASGGQMNTEAFF

V: TRBV6-5
size: once
D: TRBD1
J: TRBJ1-5
DNA: TGTGCCAGCAGTAGGACAGGGGAGAGGCCCCAGCATTTT
CDR3: CASSRTGERPQHF

V: TRBV28
size: -
D: TRBD1
J: TRBJ1-1
DNA: TGTGCCAGCAGTTTTCGGACAGGGGGCCGGGGCACTGAAGCTTTCTTT
CDR3: CASSFRTGGRGTEAFF

V: TRBV24-1
size: -
D: TRBD1
J: TRBJ2-1
DNA: TGTGCCACCAGACCCGCCGGGACAGGGGGCAACAATGAGCAGTTCTTC
CDR3: CATRPAGTGGNNEQFF

V: TRBV9
size: many
D: TRBD2
J: TRBJ2-3
DNA: TGTGCCAGCAGCACGGGGGGGAGTCTCGATACGCAGTATTTT
CDR3: CASSTGGSLDTQYF

V: TRBV5-1
size: -
D: -
J: TRBJ1-1
DNA: TGCGCCAGCAGCCCCCTAACGGGGGGAAACACTGAAGCTTTCTTT
CDR3: CASSPLTGGNTEAFF

V: TRBV28
size: -
D: -
J: TRBJ1-5
DNA: TGTGCCAGCAGTTTACCAGGGGATCAGCCCCAGCATTTT
CDR3: CASSLPGDQPQHF

V: TRBV5-4
size: -
D: -
J: TRBJ1-2
DNA: TGTGCCAGCAGCCCGGACGACAGGCCCGGCTACACCTTC
CDR3: CASSPDDRPGYTF

V: TRBV25-1
size: -
D: -
J: TRBJ1-4
DNA: TGTGCCAGCAGTGTTTCGGGTACGGGGGGCCGGGAAAAACTGTTTTTT
CDR3: CASSVSGTGGREKLFF

V: TRBV9
size: -
D: -
J: TRBJ1-5
DNA: TGTGCCAGCAGCCCAGAGCCGGGGGGCAATCAGCCCCAGCATTTT
CDR3: CASSPEPGGNQPQHF

V: TRBV21-1
size: once
D: -
J: TRBJ2-5
DNA: TGTGCCAGCAGCGCCCCTGACGGAGCGGGGGGCCTGTACCAAGAGACCCAGTACTTC
CDR3: CASSAPDGAGGLYQETQYF

V: TRBV25-1
size: -
D: -
J: TRBJ2-3
DNA: TGTGCCAGCAGTCCCCACAGGACAGCCGCTTATACGCAGTATTTT
CDR3: CASSPHRTAAYTQYF

V: TRBV4-2
size: -
D: -
J: TRBJ1-4
DNA: TGTGCCAGCAGCCAAGATTTAGCGGAGCCAACAACTAATGAAAAACTGTTTTTT
CDR3: CASSQDLAEPTTNEKLFF